A single sample is the source of the 28 T cell receptor beta chains below, sequenced in a study of T cell responses to AZD1222 COVID-19 vaccine. The method was immunoSEQ multiplex PCR; TCRdb's version includes in-frame clones alone and lacks a portion of them. Among about 180,000 clones, approximately 94% were seen once, and the ten largest hold around 1.5%. The sample was peripheral blood, taken 28 days after the second AZD1222 dose. The origin of the receptors is an adult who received the AZD1222 COVID-19 vaccine.

The chain recombines TRBV28 with TRBJ1-1; TRBD1 agrees at 10 bases. The CDR3 contains 14 residues. With V trimmed by 2 bases and J by 7 bases, 4 bases remained unmatched. The germline V gene has CDR1 MDHEN and CDR2 SYDVKM. CDR3 protein: CASSLVTGGDEAFF. CDR3 DNA sequence: TGTGCCAGCAGTTTAGTGACAGGGGGCGATGAAGCTTTCTTT. Combining the CDR3 with reference TRBV28 and TRBJ1-1 gives the whole variable domain DVKVTQSSRYLVKRTGEKVFLECVQDMDHENMFWYRQDPGLGLRLIYFSYDVKMKEKGDIPEGYSVSREKKERFSLILESASTNQTSMYLCASSLVTGGDEAFFGQGTRLTVV.

The V and J genes are TRBV2 and TRBJ1-1; D possibly corresponds to TRBD1 (6 bases). Germline loops: CDR1 SNHLY, CDR2 FYNNEI. The CDR3 covers 14 residues. V was shortened by 0 bases and J by 7 bases, with 12 bases between the two germline ends. CDR3: CASSEAVQGREAFF. CDR3 coding DNA: TGTGCCAGCAGTGAAGCGGTACAGGGCCGTGAAGCTTTCTTT.

This chain connects TRBV24-1 to TRBJ2-2, with a possible D match to TRBD1 (6 bases). Germline CDR1 reads KGHDR; CDR2 reads SFDVKD. V gave up 3 bases and J gave up 5 bases, with 15 bases separating them. CDR3 length equals 16 residues. This chain's CDR3 is CATSDKNRVRTGELFF. DNA for the CDR3: TGTGCCACCAGTGATAAGAACAGGGTAAGGACCGGGGAGCTGTTTTTT.

The V and J genes are TRBV28 and TRBJ1-2; a weak D match, TRBD1 (5 bases). Per the germline V gene, CDR1 is MDHEN and CDR2 is SYDVKM. V was trimmed by 4 bases and J by 5 bases, leaving 17 bases between them. The CDR3 spans 15 residues. CDR3 in amino acids: CASSSAPEGAYGYTF. The CDR3 region has the DNA TGTGCCAGCAGTTCCGCCCCAGAAGGGGCTTATGGCTACACCTTC.

The rearrangement uses TRBV2 and TRBJ1-2; 7 bases are shared with TRBD1. Trimming at V came to 7 bases and at J to 7 bases, leaving 12 bases not matched to a gene. This CDR3 is built from 14 residues. Per the germline V gene, CDR1 is SNHLY and CDR2 is FYNNEI. The CDR3 nucleotides read TGTGCCAGCACCGAAGATGGGACAGAGGTTGGCTACACCTTC. It codes for CASTEDGTEVGYTF.

V usage is TRBV15 and J usage is TRBJ1-3; maybe TRBD1 (5 bases). The CDR3 is 16 residues long. Germline V gene lookup returns CDR1 LNHNV and CDR2 YYDKDF (reference sequence). V was cut by 5 bases and J by 2 bases, with 16 bases left in between. The CDR3 loop is CATSEPGYRTGNTIYF. CDR3 nucleotide sequence: TGTGCCACCAGCGAACCGGGATACAGGACTGGAAACACCATATATTTT.

The chain combines TRBV7-9 with TRBJ2-5; D is possibly TRBD1 (5 bases). Between the trimmed V and J ends, which lost 5 bases and 4 bases, there was a span of 17 bases. This CDR3 is built from 15 residues. The germline CDR1 and CDR2 sequences are SEHNR and FQNEAQ (reference sequence). The CDR3, as DNA: TGTGCCAGCAGCCCCTCCCCTGCCAGGGCAGAGACCCAGTACTTC. It is translated as CASSPSPARAETQYF.

This clone was found once. CDR3 protein: CASSSSGGTEAFF. The CDR3 DNA reads TGTGCCAGCTCCTCCTCGGGGGGCACTGAAGCTTTCTTT. The J gene is TRBJ1-1, the V gene TRBV18; D possibly corresponds to TRBD1 (5 bases). The CDR3 totals 13 residues. V gave up 6 bases and J gave up 4 bases, with 12 bases separating them. Germline V CDR1 and CDR2: KGHSH, LQKENI.

V is TRBV24-1 and J is TRBJ2-1, with TRBD1 identical over 11 bases. The CDR3 consists of 14 residues. The V and J ends lost 9 bases and 8 bases, in that order; junction bases with no gene match: 8. Germline values: CDR1 KGHDR, CDR2 SFDVKD. As DNA, the CDR3 is TGTGCCACCTCCCGGGACAGGGGGTCTCATGAGCAGTTCTTC. It translates to CATSRDRGSHEQFF.

This chain connects TRBV11-3 to TRBJ1-1; tentative D call: TRBD1 (6 bases). The CDR3 runs 15 residues. Germline CDR1 SGHNT, CDR2 YENEEA. V was cut by 7 bases and J by 7 bases, with 22 bases left in between. CDR3 sequence reads: CASNLGARGRFEAFF. The DNA of the CDR3 is TGTGCCAGCAACTTGGGGGCAAGAGGGCGTTTTGAAGCTTTCTTT.

J is TRBJ2-5 and V is TRBV18; 8 bases are a match to TRBD1. This CDR3 spans 14 amino acids. Trimming removed 6 bases from V and 5 bases from J; junction bases left unmatched: 8. The germline V gene encodes CDR1 KGHSH and CDR2 LQKENI. CDR3 in amino acids: CASSRTGWKETQYF. The CDR3 DNA reads TGTGCCAGCTCCAGGACAGGGTGGAAGGAGACCCAGTACTTC. Together with reference TRBV18 and TRBJ2-5, the CDR3 gives the full variable domain: NAGVMQNPRHLVRRRGQEARLRCSPMKGHSHVYWYRQLPEEGLKFMVYLQKENIIDESGMPKERFSAEFPKEGPSILRIQQVVRGDSAAYFCASSRTGWKETQYFGPGTRLLVL.

This clone has only one observation. The V and J genes are TRBV4-3 and TRBJ2-3; perhaps TRBD2 as D (6 bases). The germline CDR1 and CDR2 sequences are LGHNA and YSLEER. With 1 base removed from V and 0 bases from J, the gap between germline ends came to 11 bases. The CDR3 loop spans 16 amino acids. CDR3 amino acids: CASSQVTGVSTDTQYF. As DNA, the CDR3 is TGCGCCAGCAGCCAAGTAACGGGGGTTAGCACAGATACGCAGTATTTT.

This sequence joins TRBV19 and TRBJ2-5; TRBD2 matches at 8 bases. This CDR3 comprises 14 residues. Trimming took 6 bases from V and 5 from J; bases not matched to a gene: 8. In germline, CDR1 is LNHDA, CDR2 SQIVND (reference sequence). CDR3 loop: CASRHSGNQETQYF. The CDR3 nucleotides read TGTGCCAGTAGACATAGCGGGAATCAGGAGACCCAGTACTTC.

The chain has TRBV5-5 and TRBJ2-5; either TRBD1 or TRBD2 may supply D (5 bases each). Germline V gene sequence: CDR1 SGHKS, CDR2 YYEKEE (reference sequence). V gave up 6 bases and J gave up 1 base, with 13 bases separating them. CDR3 length equals 14 residues. As DNA, the CDR3 is TGTGCCAGCACACGGGACGGAATCCAAGAGACCCAGTACTTC. It translates to CASTRDGIQETQYF.

The chain is built from TRBV14 and TRBJ1-2; maybe TRBD1 (6 bases). Germline CDR1 and CDR2: SGHDN and FVKESK. The CDR3 is 15 amino acids. Deletions cut 4 bases from V and 7 bases from J, with 19 bases between. The CDR3 DNA reads as TGTGCCAGCAGCCCCGAACGGGACATCACGTCTGGCTACACCTTC. Its protein is CASSPERDITSGYTF.

This sequence joins TRBV11-2 and TRBJ2-1; D might be TRBD2 (6 bases). The CDR3 is 14 residues long. V was trimmed by 4 bases and J by 12 bases, leaving 19 bases between them. CDR1 is SGHAT and CDR2 is FQNNGV in the germline V gene. CDR3 coding DNA: TGTGCCAGCAGCTCAGGGTACAACGGGGGTCGGCAGTTCTTC. It codes for CASSSGYNGGRQFF.

This chain uses TRBV7-2 with TRBJ2-1, with 9 bases lining up with TRBD1. Germline V gene lookup returns CDR1 SGHTA and CDR2 FQGNSA. This CDR3 is 15 amino acids long. With 2 bases clipped from V and 7 bases from J, the junction kept 6 bases outside the gene matches. CDR3 in amino acids: CASSLQGTGSNEQFF. CDR3 DNA: TGTGCCAGCAGCTTACAGGGGACAGGGTCTAATGAGCAGTTCTTC.

The CDR3: CASSRRGVETQYF. The CDR3 DNA sequence: TGTGCCAGCAGCCGGCGAGGGGTAGAGACCCAGTACTTC. This rearrangement joins TRBV3-1 (or the pseudogene TRBV3-2) to TRBJ2-5, with D perhaps assigned TRBD1 or TRBD2 (5 bases each). The CDR3 is 13 residues long. V was trimmed by 4 bases and J by 4 bases, leaving 10 bases between them. Germline V gene sequence: CDR1 LGHDT, CDR2 YNNKEL (reference sequence).

This clone was seen a few times. The gene calls are TRBV4-2 and TRBJ1-3; D gene unclear. Germline CDR1 reads LGHNA; CDR2 reads YNFKEQ. This CDR3 region has 15 residues. V lost 0 bases to trimming and J lost 2 bases, with 8 bases between them. The CDR3 region has the DNA TGTGCCAGCAGCCAAGATCGAACCCCTGGAAACACCATATATTTT. It specifies CASSQDRTPGNTIYF.

This clone appeared a few times. The rearrangement joins TRBV7-3 to TRBJ1-2; TRBD1 might be the D (6 bases). V gave up 5 bases and J gave up 3 bases, with 16 bases separating them. Germline V gene sequence: CDR1 SGHTA, CDR2 FQGTGA. This CDR3 has 15 amino acids. The chain's CDR3 is CASSPTPGVDYGYTF. CDR3 nucleotide sequence: TGTGCCAGCAGCCCGACCCCAGGGGTGGACTATGGCTACACCTTC.

The chain recombines TRBV5-1 with TRBJ1-2; 7 bases are shared with TRBD1. This CDR3 is built from 13 residues. Trimming cost V 2 bases and J 8 bases; bases outside gene matches: 6. The germline V gene has CDR1 SGHRS and CDR2 YFSETQ. The CDR3 protein is CASSFDRAQGYTF. The DNA of the CDR3 is TGCGCCAGCAGCTTTGACAGGGCCCAAGGCTACACCTTC.

The V gene is TRBV19, the J gene TRBJ1-1; 9 bases map to TRBD1. With V trimmed by 4 bases and J by 7 bases, 13 bases remained unmatched. Germline CDR1 and CDR2: LNHDA and SQIVND (reference sequence). The CDR3 sequence is 16 residues long. This CDR3 is CASSTARQDRGIEAFF. For the CDR3, the DNA is TGTGCCAGTAGTACGGCACGACAGGACAGGGGCATTGAAGCTTTCTTT.

The rearrangement links TRBV5-1 to TRBJ2-1; 13 bases line up with TRBD2. The V segment lost 1 base and the J segment 9 bases; nucleotides outside the gene matches: 13. The CDR3 loop spans 18 amino acids. Germline loops: CDR1 SGHRS, CDR2 YFSETQ. CDR3 sequence (DNA): TGCGCCAGCAGCTTGTTAACCTCCGGGACTAGCGGGGTTGGTGAGCAGTTCTTC. Protein: CASSLLTSGTSGVGEQFF.

The V gene is TRBV7-2, the J gene TRBJ1-1; possibly TRBD1 for D (6 bases). The V gene lost 2 bases and the J gene lost 1 base, with 8 bases spanning the gap. This CDR3 contains 14 residues. The germline CDR1 and CDR2 sequences are SGHTA and FQGNSA. CDR3 coding DNA: TGTGCCAGCAGCTTATCACAGGGGAACACTGAAGCTTTCTTT. Its translation: CASSLSQGNTEAFF.

This chain joins TRBV14 and TRBJ1-6; 7 bases line up with TRBD1. With V trimmed by 6 bases and J by 10 bases, 12 bases remained unmatched. CDR1 and CDR2 (germline): SGHDN, FVKESK. This CDR3 contains 15 residues. CDR3 in DNA: TGTGCCAGCAGTCTACTTACAGGGGTCGAATCACCCCTCCACTTT. As protein: CASSLLTGVESPLHF.

The rearrangement joins TRBV6-5 to TRBJ1-1; TRBD1 is a possible D gene (5 bases). Trimming left V 8 bases short and J 5 bases short, with 15 bases between. Germline V gene data show CDR1 as MNHEY and CDR2 as SVGAGI. CDR3 length equals 13 residues. The chain's CDR3 is CASYLPRATEAFF. CDR3 bases: TGTGCCAGCTACCTCCCCAGGGCGACTGAAGCTTTCTTT.

Only a few counts were recorded for this clone. The DNA of the CDR3 is TGTGCCAGCAGTGCGGGGATTGTAACCGGGGAGCTGTTTTTT. Translation gives CASSAGIVTGELFF. V is TRBV2 and J is TRBJ2-2; tentative D call: TRBD2 (5 bases). The V end was cut by 4 bases, the J end by 5 bases, with 11 bases between. This CDR3 has 14 amino acids. CDR1 is SNHLY, CDR2 FYNNEI, per germline. Using reference TRBV2 and TRBJ2-2 for the parts outside the CDR3, the full variable domain is EPEVTQTPSHQVTQMGQEVILRCVPISNHLYFYWYRQILGQKVEFLVSFYNNEISEKSEIFDDQFSVERPDGSNFTLKIRSTKLEDSAMYFCASSAGIVTGELFFGEGSRLTVL.

The CDR3 reads CASSLTGQGVSPLHF. CDR3 nucleotides: TGTGCCAGCAGCCTGACGGGACAGGGGGTTTCACCCCTCCACTTT. V and J are TRBV14 and TRBJ1-6; TRBD1 matches at 11 bases. With V trimmed by 4 bases and J by 9 bases, 5 bases remained unmatched. Germline values: CDR1 SGHDN, CDR2 FVKESK. The CDR3 loop spans 15 amino acids.